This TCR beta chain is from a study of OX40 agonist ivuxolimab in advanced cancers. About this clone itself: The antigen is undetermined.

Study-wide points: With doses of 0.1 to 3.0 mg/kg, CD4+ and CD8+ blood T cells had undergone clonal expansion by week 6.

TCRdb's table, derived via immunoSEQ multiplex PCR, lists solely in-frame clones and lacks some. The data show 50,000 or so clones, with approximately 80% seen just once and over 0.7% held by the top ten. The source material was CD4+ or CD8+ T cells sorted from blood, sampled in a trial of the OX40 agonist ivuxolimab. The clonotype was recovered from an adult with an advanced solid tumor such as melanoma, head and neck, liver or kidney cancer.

The CDR3 region is CASSADRGQGTGELFF. In nucleotides, the CDR3 is TGTGCCAGCAGCGCCGACAGGGGGCAGGGCACCGGGGAGCTGTTTTTT. The chain joins TRBV7-3 to TRBJ2-2; 10 bases align to TRBD1. CDR1 and CDR2 from the germline V gene are SGHTA and FQGTGA. This CDR3 spans 16 amino acids. The V segment lost 5 bases and the J segment 4 bases; nucleotides outside the gene matches: 7.